This T cell receptor beta chain was sequenced for a study of blood T cell repertoires in COVID-19. With 4 bases clipped from V and 7 bases from J, the junction kept 9 bases outside the gene matches. The germline CDR1 and CDR2 sequences are SGHRS and YFSETQ. This CDR3 has 14 residues. Some clones are missing from TCRdb's copy, which holds only in-frame ones; the method was immunoSEQ multiplex PCR. This sample has fewer than 110,000 clones; just over 90% occur once, and the top ten carry around 1.3%. Specimen: peripheral blood. V and J are TRBV5-1 and TRBJ1-1, with 8 positions matching TRBD1. The sequence was obtained from a woman aged 25-40 years with acute or convalescent COVID-19. In nucleotides, the CDR3 is TGCGCCAGCAGCAGGGGACAGGAGGGCGATGAAGCTTTCTTT. This gives the protein CASSRGQEGDEAFF.